This T cell receptor beta chain was identified during a study of T cells in Graves' hyperthyroidism and ophthalmopathy. General study points: A 13 V-J model separated ophthalmopathy from stable hyperthyroidism. Model predictions of ophthalmopathy came a median approximately seven months before onset. Blood held most thyroid clonotypes expanded above 0.001 frequency.

The PBMCs were taken from about 10 ml of fresh peripheral blood. V shed 0 bases and J shed 7 bases, with 16 bases lying between them. The CDR3 is 15 residues long. Looked up from germline, CDR1 is SGHDN and CDR2 is FVKESK. This clonotype occurred a few times. Its target is not known. Authors of the study amplified TCR beta CDR3 regions from RNA transcripts. RT-PCR in the first round (using the HTBI primer set) targeted the TCR CDR3. TCRdb re-analysed the multiplex PCR reads in MiXCR, keeping a single row per CDR3 protein. Of 540,000 or so distinct CDR3 sequences in the sample, approximately 14% were seen once.

The specimen sequenced was blood. The V and J genes are TRBV14 and TRBJ2-7; D is possibly TRBD1 (6 bases). The clonotype comes from a woman aged 25 to 39 with Graves' hyperthyroidism. The CDR3 spells CASSQEPGTRGEQYF. The CDR3 DNA follows: TGTGCCAGCAGCCAAGAGCCAGGGACAAGAGGGGAGCAGTACTTC.